The subject of this entry is one TCR beta chain. Sequencing was performed with immunoSEQ multiplex PCR; in TCRdb, only in-frame clones are kept and a portion is missing. Here the sample spans 14,000 or so clones, more than 75% being singletons. The data originate from a study of OX40 agonist ivuxolimab in advanced cancers. Study summary: Ivuxolimab was delivered to patients intravenously every 2 weeks at doses spanning 0.01 to 10 mg/kg.

This CDR3 comprises 13 residues. The germline CDR1 and CDR2 sequences are MNHEY and SMNVEV (reference sequence). V was clipped by 1 base and J by 10 bases; unmatched bases: 3. The sequence was obtained from an adult with an advanced solid tumor such as melanoma, head and neck, liver or kidney cancer. The gene calls are TRBV27 and TRBJ1-4, with 7 nucleotides matching TRBD1. Material: CD4+ or CD8+ T cells sorted from blood, obtained in a trial of the OX40 agonist ivuxolimab. CDR3 sequence (DNA): TGTGCCAGCAGTTTATGGACAGGTTCAAAACTGTTTTTT. It yields the protein CASSLWTGSKLFF.